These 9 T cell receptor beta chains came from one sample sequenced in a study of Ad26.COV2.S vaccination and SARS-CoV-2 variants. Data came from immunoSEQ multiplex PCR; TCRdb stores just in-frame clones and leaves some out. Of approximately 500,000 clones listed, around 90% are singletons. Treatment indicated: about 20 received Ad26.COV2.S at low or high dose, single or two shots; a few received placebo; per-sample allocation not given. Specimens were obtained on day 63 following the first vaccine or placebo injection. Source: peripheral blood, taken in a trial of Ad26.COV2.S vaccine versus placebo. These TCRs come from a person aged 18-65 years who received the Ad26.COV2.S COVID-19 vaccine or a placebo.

CDR3 loop: CAWLRPRGAFF. The DNA for the CDR3 is TGTGCCTGGTTAAGACCCAGGGGAGCTTTCTTT. The chain carries TRBV30 and TRBJ1-1; D is perhaps TRBD1 (6 bases). The CDR3 sequence is 11 residues long. The V gene's germline CDR1 is GTSNPN and CDR2 SVGIG (reference sequence). V was trimmed by 5 bases and J by 10 bases, leaving 14 bases between them.

Here the CDR3 DNA reads TGTGCCAGCAGCTTAGTGGGGCCCAGCGGGGGCCGCACCTACGAGCAGTACTTC. Its protein product is CASSLVGPSGGRTYEQYF. The rearrangement uses TRBV7-8 and TRBJ2-7; 8 bases align to TRBD2. The CDR3 has 18 amino acids. The trim removed 1 base at V and 2 bases at J, leaving 13 bases unmatched. Germline loops: CDR1 SGHVS, CDR2 FQNEAQ.

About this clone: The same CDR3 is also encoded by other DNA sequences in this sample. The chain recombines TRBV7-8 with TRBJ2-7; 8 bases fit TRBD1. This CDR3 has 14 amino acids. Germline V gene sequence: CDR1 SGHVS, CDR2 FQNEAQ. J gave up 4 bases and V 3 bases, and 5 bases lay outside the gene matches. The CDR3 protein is CASSLGQGAYEQYF. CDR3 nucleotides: TGTGCCAGCAGCTTGGGGCAGGGGGCGTACGAGCAGTACTTC.

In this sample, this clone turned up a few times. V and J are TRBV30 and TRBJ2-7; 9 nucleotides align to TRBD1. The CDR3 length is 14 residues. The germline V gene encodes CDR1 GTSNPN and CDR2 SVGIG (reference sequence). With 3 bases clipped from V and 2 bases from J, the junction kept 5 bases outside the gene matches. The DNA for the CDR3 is TGTGCCTGGAGAGACAGGGGGGTCGCCTACGAGCAGTACTTC. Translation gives CAWRDRGVAYEQYF.

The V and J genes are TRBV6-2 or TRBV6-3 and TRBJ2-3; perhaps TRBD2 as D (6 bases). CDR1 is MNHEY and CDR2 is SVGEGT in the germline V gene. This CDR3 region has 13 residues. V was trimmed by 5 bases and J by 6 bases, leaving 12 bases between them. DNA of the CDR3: TGTGCCAGCAGTGCGGGACTCCAGGATACGCAGTATTTT. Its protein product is CASSAGLQDTQYF.

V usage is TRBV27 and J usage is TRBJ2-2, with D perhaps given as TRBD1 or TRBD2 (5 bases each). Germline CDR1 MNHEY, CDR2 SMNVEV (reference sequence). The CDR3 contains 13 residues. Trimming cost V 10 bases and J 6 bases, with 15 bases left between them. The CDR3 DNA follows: TGTGCCACCCAGGGTGTGGGGGCCGGGGAGCTGTTTTTT. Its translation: CATQGVGAGELFF.

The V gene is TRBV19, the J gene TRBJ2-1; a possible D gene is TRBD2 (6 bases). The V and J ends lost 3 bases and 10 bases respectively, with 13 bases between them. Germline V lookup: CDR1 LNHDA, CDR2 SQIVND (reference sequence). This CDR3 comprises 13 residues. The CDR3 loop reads CASSILGGGEQFF. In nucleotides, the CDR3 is TGTGCCAGTAGTATTTTGGGAGGAGGAGAGCAGTTCTTC.

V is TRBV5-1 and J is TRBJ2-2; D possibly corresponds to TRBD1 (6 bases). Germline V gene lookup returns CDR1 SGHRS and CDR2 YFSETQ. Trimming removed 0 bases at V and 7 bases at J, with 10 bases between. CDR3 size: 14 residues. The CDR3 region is CASSLDRVGGELFF. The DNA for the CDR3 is TGCGCCAGCAGCTTGGACAGGGTAGGCGGGGAGCTGTTTTTT.

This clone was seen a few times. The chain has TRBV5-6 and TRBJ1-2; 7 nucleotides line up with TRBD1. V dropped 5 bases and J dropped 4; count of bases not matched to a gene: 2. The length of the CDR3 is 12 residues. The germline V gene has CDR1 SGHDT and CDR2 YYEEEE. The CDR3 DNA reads TGTGCCAGCAGGCGGACAGGCTATGGCTACACCTTC. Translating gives CASRRTGYGYTF.